The T cell receptor beta chain described here comes from a study of T cells in Graves' hyperthyroidism and ophthalmopathy. Looking at the study overall: Before any treatment, at initial diagnosis, peripheral blood was collected.

The V end lost 7 bases, the J end lost 1 base, and 11 bases lay between the germline ends. Germline V gene lookup returns CDR1 SGDLS and CDR2 YYNGEE. This CDR3 contains 14 residues. Clinical Activity Scores of at least 3, NOSPECS grades of at least 4 and durations under 3 months characterized ophthalmopathy patients. The source material, RNA transcripts, was used to amplify TCR beta CDR3 regions. TCR CDR3 regions were first amplified by RT-PCR with HTBI primers. TCRdb independently ran MiXCR on the multiplex PCR reads; one entry per CDR3 protein. This table has 450,000 to 500,000 distinct CDR3 sequences, approximately 23% appearing once. General study points: Ophthalmopathy was separated from stable hyperthyroidism by a 13 V-J model. Blood also showed most of the thyroid clonotypes that were expanded above 0.001.

Worth noting for this clonotype: Its antigen remains unidentified.

The receptor was derived from a woman in her 70s with Graves' ophthalmopathy. The chain links TRBV9 to TRBJ2-2, with D tentatively TRBD1 or TRBD2 (5 bases each). Sequencing was performed on blood. The CDR3 DNA sequence: TGTGCCAGCGAAGAGGGGCGGAACACCGGGGAGCTGTTTTTT. Its protein is CASEEGRNTGELFF. The full variable domain, completed using reference TRBV9 and TRBJ2-2, is DSGVTQTPKHLITATGQRVTLRCSPRSGDLSVYWYQQSLDQGLQFLIQYYNGEERAKGNILERFSAQQFPDLHSELNLSSLELGDSALYFCASEEGRNTGELFFGEGSRLTVL.